The next 20 T cell receptor beta chains were all read from a single sample in a study of cytomegalovirus exposure and HLA in healthy donors. TCRdb keeps only in-frame clones here, not all; method: immunoSEQ multiplex PCR. The top ten clones hold 5.8% of a sample with 50,000 to 70,000 clones, over 85% of them seen once. The sample was PBMCs. The origin of the receptors is a woman aged 18-30 years in good health and CMV-seropositive.

The J gene is TRBJ1-1, the V gene TRBV6-4, with 8 nucleotides matching TRBD1. V was clipped by 3 bases and J by 5 bases; unmatched bases: 8. This CDR3 contains 15 residues. Per the germline V gene, CDR1 is MRHNA and CDR2 is SNTAGT. As DNA, the CDR3 is TGTGCCAGCAGTGAAAGCTGGCAGGGGGCGACTGAAGCTTTCTTT. Its translation is CASSESWQGATEAFF.

CDR3 protein: CASSRTASGYGYTF. For the CDR3, the DNA is TGTGCCAGCAGCAGAACGGCTTCGGGCTATGGCTACACCTTC. This chain uses TRBV6-5 with TRBJ1-2; no reliable D call. Trimming cost V 6 bases and J 4 bases, with 15 bases left between them. CDR1 is MNHEY, CDR2 SVGAGI, per germline. The CDR3 runs to 14 residues.

In its sample, this clone was seen once. The chain joins TRBV27 to TRBJ2-7, with TRBD1 matching over 8 bases. CDR1 is MNHEY and CDR2 is SMNVEV in the germline V gene (reference sequence). The V and J ends lost 5 bases and 1 base, in that order; junction bases with no gene match: 10. The CDR3 loop spans 16 amino acids. The chain's CDR3 is CASSVIPGQVSYEQYF. The CDR3 coding sequence is TGTGCCAGCAGTGTGATCCCGGGACAGGTATCCTACGAGCAGTACTTC.

The rearrangement joins TRBV6-5 to TRBJ2-5; D is perhaps TRBD2 (6 bases). This CDR3 has 13 amino acids. Deletions cut 6 bases from V and 5 bases from J, with 13 bases between. CDR1 and CDR2 (germline): MNHEY, SVGAGI. The CDR3 sequence: CASRVPSGETQYF. In DNA, the CDR3 is TGTGCCAGCAGAGTCCCGAGCGGGGAGACCCAGTACTTC.

The chain has TRBV7-9 and TRBJ1-1; D is ambiguous. This CDR3 region has 14 residues. Per the germline V gene, CDR1 is SEHNR and CDR2 is FQNEAQ (reference sequence). V dropped 3 bases and J dropped 5 bases, with 13 bases sitting between them. The CDR3 DNA sequence: TGTGCCAGCAGCTTGGAGGGAGGGCGGACTGAAGCTTTCTTT. Protein sequence: CASSLEGGRTEAFF.

The chain couples TRBV7-8 to TRBJ2-1; D is ambiguous. The CDR3 is 14 amino acids. Germline values: CDR1 SGHVS, CDR2 FQNEAQ. Trimming left V 1 base short and J 9 bases short, with 13 bases between. CDR3 in amino acids: CASSLGMVAGEQFF. CDR3 nucleotides: TGTGCCAGCAGCTTAGGTATGGTAGCCGGTGAGCAGTTCTTC. The variable domain in full, completed from reference TRBV7-8 and TRBJ2-1, reads GAGVSQSPRYKVAKRGQDVALRCDPISGHVSLFWYQQALGQGPEFLTYFQNEAQLDKSGLPSDRFFAERPEGSVSTLKIQRTQQEDSAVYLCASSLGMVAGEQFFGPGTRLTVL.

The rearrangement joins TRBV4-1 to TRBJ1-5; no reliable D call. The CDR3 is made up of 15 amino acids. Germline CDR1 MGHRA, CDR2 YSYEKL. Trimming took 1 base from V and 0 from J, leaving 7 bases between them. The CDR3 sequence is CASSQVRDSNQPQHF. Here the CDR3 DNA reads TGCGCCAGCAGCCAAGTGCGAGATAGCAATCAGCCCCAGCATTTT.

Remarks on this clone: One junction end disagrees with the germline gene, perhaps due to a read error. The DNA for the CDR3 is TGTGCCAGCAGTTTGGGGGCCCGGGACAGGGATTTC. This translates into CASSLGARDRDF. The chain is built from TRBV28 and TRBJ1-2; TRBD1 agrees at 9 bases. The CDR3 totals 12 residues. Per the germline V gene, CDR1 is MDHEN and CDR2 is SYDVKM.

V is TRBV28 and J is TRBJ1-1; 8 bases match TRBD1. Unmatched junction bases numbered 3, after V lost 2 bases and J lost 4 bases. CDR1 and CDR2 (germline): MDHEN, SYDVKM. The CDR3 runs 14 residues. The CDR3 DNA reads TGTGCCAGCAGTTTAAGGACAGGGACCACTGAAGCTTTCTTT. This sequence encodes CASSLRTGTTEAFF.

V usage is TRBV5-1 and J usage is TRBJ1-2; 7 nucleotides agree with TRBD1. Germline V CDR1 and CDR2: SGHRS, YFSETQ. V dropped 1 base and J dropped 5; count of bases not matched to a gene: 2. The CDR3 spans 13 residues. The CDR3 loop reads CASSLQGVYGYTF. The CDR3 DNA reads TGCGCCAGCAGCTTGCAGGGGGTATATGGCTACACCTTC.

The chain has TRBV10-1 and TRBJ2-7, with D perhaps TRBD2 (6 bases). The CDR3 is 15 amino acids. Trimming removed 0 bases at V and 3 bases at J, with 12 bases between. Per the germline V gene, CDR1 is WNHNN and CDR2 is SYGVQD (reference sequence). CDR3 in amino acids: CASSESASEDYEQYF. CDR3 DNA: TGCGCCAGCAGTGAGTCGGCTAGCGAAGACTACGAGCAGTACTTC.

The genes are TRBV15 and TRBJ2-1, with 7 nucleotides matching TRBD2. The CDR3 covers 17 residues. V lost 5 bases, J lost 6 bases, and 16 bases stayed unmatched. Germline V gene lookup returns CDR1 LNHNV and CDR2 YYDKDF (reference sequence). This CDR3 reads CATSSKNWRELTNEQFF. Written as DNA, the CDR3 is TGTGCCACCAGCTCCAAAAACTGGCGGGAGCTGACCAATGAGCAGTTCTTC.

The gene calls are TRBV5-8 and TRBJ2-1; 13 positions agree with TRBD2. Germline trimming cut 4 bases from V and 4 bases from J; bases unmatched to any gene: 5. The CDR3 loop spans 16 amino acids. Germline CDR1 reads SGHTS; CDR2 reads YDEGEE. This chain's CDR3 is CASSVWGLAGYNEQFF. As DNA, the CDR3 is TGTGCCAGCAGCGTGTGGGGACTAGCGGGGTACAATGAGCAGTTCTTC.

The J gene is TRBJ1-4, the V gene TRBV7-8, with D possibly matching TRBD1 (6 bases). V lost 5 bases and J 0 bases, leaving 16 bases between the germline ends. The V gene's germline CDR1 is SGHVS and CDR2 FQNEAQ. This CDR3 contains 17 residues. As DNA, the CDR3 is TGTGCCAGCAGCCGCCTACAGGGAACAGCAACTAATGAAAAACTGTTTTTT. Its translation: CASSRLQGTATNEKLFF.

The rearrangement uses TRBV5-6 and TRBJ2-1, with D possibly being TRBD1 (6 bases). V was clipped by 5 bases and J by 11 bases, with 11 bases between them. Germline-derived CDR1 and CDR2 are SGHDT and YYEEEE. The CDR3 runs 11 residues. For the CDR3, the DNA is TGTGCCAGCAGTTCGGGGACAAAGCAGTTCTTC. As protein: CASSSGTKQFF.

The chain combines TRBV9 with TRBJ1-4; tentatively, D is TRBD1 (6 bases). The CDR3 is 14 amino acids. Trimming pared 0 bases from V and 7 bases from J, leaving 10 bases between. Germline assignment: CDR1 SGDLS and CDR2 YYNGEE. The CDR3 nucleotides read TGTGCCAGCAGCGTAGACAGGGACGGTGAAAAACTGTTTTTT. It encodes CASSVDRDGEKLFF.

This clone appeared once. The chain couples TRBV30 to TRBJ1-1, with D unclear. CDR1 is GTSNPN, CDR2 SVGIG, per germline (reference sequence). V gave up 2 bases and J gave up 6 bases, with 13 bases separating them. There are 13 residues in the CDR3. CDR3 residues: CAWSREGKPEAFF. CDR3 in DNA: TGTGCCTGGAGTAGGGAGGGTAAGCCTGAAGCTTTCTTT.

This rearrangement joins TRBV5-1 to TRBJ2-1, with 8 bases aligning to TRBD2. Germline trimming cut 2 bases from V and 0 bases from J; bases unmatched to any gene: 4. There are 16 residues in the CDR3. Germline V gives CDR1 SGHRS, CDR2 YFSETQ. CDR3 sequence: CASSFSGGNSYNEQFF. The CDR3 region has the DNA TGCGCCAGCAGCTTCAGCGGGGGAAACTCCTACAATGAGCAGTTCTTC.

The genes are TRBV9 and TRBJ1-2; D ambiguous. V was trimmed by 1 base and J by 2 bases, leaving 12 bases between them. The germline V gene encodes CDR1 SGDLS and CDR2 YYNGEE. CDR3 length: 15 amino acids. The CDR3 spells CASSVSDQLNYGYTF. The CDR3 DNA reads as TGTGCCAGCAGCGTAAGCGACCAACTGAACTATGGCTACACCTTC.

This chain links TRBV11-2 with TRBJ2-7, with 8 positions matching TRBD1. The V segment lost 3 bases and the J segment 6 bases; nucleotides outside the gene matches: 7. Germline loops: CDR1 SGHAT, CDR2 FQNNGV. The CDR3 length is 14 residues. Here the CDR3 DNA reads TGTGCCAGCAGCTTCCTGGACAGGGTAGGCGAGCAGTACTTC. Its protein product is CASSFLDRVGEQYF.